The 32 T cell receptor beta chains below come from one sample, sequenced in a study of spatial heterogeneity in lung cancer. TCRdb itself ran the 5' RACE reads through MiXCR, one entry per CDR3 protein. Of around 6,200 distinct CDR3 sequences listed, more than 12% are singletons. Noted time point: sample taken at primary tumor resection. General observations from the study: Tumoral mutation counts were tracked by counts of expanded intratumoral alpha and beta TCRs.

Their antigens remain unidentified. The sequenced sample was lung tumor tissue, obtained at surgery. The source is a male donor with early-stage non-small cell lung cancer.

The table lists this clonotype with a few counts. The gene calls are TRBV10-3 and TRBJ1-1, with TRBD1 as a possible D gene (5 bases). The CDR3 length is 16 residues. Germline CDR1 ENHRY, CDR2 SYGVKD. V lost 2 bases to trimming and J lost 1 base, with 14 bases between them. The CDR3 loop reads CAISEPNPGGNTEAFF. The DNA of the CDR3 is TGTGCCATCAGTGAGCCCAATCCGGGGGGGAACACTGAAGCTTTCTTT.

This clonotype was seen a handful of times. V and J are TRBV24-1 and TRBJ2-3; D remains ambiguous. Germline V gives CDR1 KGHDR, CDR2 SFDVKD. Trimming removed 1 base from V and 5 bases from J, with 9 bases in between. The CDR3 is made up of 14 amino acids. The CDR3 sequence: CATSDFIVGDTQYF. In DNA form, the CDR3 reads TGTGCCACCAGTGATTTCATTGTGGGAGATACGCAGTATTTT.

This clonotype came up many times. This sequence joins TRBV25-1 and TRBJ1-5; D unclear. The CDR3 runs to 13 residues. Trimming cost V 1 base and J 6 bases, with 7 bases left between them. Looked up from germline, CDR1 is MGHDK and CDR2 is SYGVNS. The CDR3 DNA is TGTGCCAGCAGTGAATTTGCAGGTCAGCCCCAGCATTTT. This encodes CASSEFAGQPQHF.

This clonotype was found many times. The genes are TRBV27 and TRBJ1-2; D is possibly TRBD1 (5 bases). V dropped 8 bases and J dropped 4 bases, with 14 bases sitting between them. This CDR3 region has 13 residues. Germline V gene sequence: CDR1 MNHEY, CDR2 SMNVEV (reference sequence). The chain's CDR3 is CASYLGGFYGYTF. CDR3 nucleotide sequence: TGTGCCAGCTATTTGGGGGGTTTCTATGGCTACACCTTC.

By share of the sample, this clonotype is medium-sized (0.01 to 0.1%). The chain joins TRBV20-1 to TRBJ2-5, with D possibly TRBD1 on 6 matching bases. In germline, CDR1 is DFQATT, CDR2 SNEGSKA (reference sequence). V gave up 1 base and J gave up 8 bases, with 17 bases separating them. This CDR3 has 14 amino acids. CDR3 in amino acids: CSARAYQGRGTQYF. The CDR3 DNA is TGCAGTGCTAGAGCTTATCAGGGGAGAGGCACCCAGTACTTC.

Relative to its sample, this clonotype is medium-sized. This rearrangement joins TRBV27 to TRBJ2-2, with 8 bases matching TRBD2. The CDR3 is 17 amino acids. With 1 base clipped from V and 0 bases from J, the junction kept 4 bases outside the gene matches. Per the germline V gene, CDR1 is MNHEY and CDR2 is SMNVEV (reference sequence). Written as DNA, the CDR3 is TGTGCCAGCAGTTTATACGTACTAGCGGCGAACACCGGGGAGCTGTTTTTT. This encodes CASSLYVLAANTGELFF.

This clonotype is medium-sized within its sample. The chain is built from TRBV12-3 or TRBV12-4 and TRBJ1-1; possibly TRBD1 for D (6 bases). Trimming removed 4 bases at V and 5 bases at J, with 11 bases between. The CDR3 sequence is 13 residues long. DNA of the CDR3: TGTGCCAGCAGTTGGTACAGGGAAACTGAAGCTTTCTTT. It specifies CASSWYRETEAFF.

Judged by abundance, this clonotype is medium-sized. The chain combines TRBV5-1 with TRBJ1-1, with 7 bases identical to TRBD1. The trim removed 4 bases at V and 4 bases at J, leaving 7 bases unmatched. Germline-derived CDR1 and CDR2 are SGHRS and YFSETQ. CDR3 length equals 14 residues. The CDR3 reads CASSPSGGTTEAFF. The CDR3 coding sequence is TGCGCCAGCAGCCCATCAGGGGGGACCACTGAAGCTTTCTTT.

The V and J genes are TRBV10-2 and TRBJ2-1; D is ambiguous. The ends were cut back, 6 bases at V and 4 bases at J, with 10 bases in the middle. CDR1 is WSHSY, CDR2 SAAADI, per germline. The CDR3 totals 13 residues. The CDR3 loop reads CASRLDLYNEQFF. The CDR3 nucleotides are TGCGCCAGCAGGCTGGACCTATACAATGAGCAGTTCTTC.

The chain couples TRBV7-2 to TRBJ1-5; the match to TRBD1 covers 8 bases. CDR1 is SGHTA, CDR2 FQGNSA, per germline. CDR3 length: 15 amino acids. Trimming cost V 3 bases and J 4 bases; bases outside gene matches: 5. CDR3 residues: CASSFRQGPNQPQHF. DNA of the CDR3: TGTGCCAGCAGCTTCAGACAGGGGCCGAATCAGCCCCAGCATTTT.

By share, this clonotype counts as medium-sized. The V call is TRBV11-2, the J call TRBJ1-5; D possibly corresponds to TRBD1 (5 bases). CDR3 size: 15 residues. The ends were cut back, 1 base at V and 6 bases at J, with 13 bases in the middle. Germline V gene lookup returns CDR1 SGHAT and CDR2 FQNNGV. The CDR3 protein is CASSLASGGGQPQHF. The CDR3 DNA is TGTGCCAGCAGCTTAGCCTCGGGGGGAGGTCAGCCCCAGCATTTT.

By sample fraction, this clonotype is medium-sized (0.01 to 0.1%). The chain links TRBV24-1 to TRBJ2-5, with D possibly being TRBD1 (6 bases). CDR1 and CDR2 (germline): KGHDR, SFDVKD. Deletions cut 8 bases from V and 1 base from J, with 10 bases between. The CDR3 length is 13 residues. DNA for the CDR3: TGTGCCACCAAGGACAGTTTCCAAGAGACCCAGTACTTC. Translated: CATKDSFQETQYF.

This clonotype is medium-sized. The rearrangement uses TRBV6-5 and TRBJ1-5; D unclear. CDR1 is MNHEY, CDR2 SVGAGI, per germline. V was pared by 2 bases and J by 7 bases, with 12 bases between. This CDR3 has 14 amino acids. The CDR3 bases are TGTGCCAGCAGTTACAGAAAGGGAGGCCAGCCCCAGCATTTT. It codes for CASSYRKGGQPQHF.

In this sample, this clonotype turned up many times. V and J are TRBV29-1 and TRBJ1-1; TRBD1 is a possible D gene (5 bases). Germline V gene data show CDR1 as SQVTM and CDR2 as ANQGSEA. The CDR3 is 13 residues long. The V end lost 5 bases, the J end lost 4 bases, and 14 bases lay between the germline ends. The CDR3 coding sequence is TGCAGCGTTCTTGGGGCAGGCGGCACTGAAGCTTTCTTT. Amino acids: CSVLGAGGTEAFF.

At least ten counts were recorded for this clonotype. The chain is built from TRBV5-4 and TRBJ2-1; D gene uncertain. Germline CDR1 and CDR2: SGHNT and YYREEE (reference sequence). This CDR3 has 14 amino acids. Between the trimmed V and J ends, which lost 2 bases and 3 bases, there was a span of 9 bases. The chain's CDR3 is CASSLGQNYNEQFF. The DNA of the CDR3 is TGTGCCAGCAGCTTAGGGCAGAACTACAATGAGCAGTTCTTC.

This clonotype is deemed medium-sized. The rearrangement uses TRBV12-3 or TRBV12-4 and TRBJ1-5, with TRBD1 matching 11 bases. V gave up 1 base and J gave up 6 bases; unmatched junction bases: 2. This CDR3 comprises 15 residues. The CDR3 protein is CASSLGTGGFQPQHF. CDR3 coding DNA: TGTGCCAGCAGTTTAGGGACAGGGGGCTTTCAGCCCCAGCATTTT.

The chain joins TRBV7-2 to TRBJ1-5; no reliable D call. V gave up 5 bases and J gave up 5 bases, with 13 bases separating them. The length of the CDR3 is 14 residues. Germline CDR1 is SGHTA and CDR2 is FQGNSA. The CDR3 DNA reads TGTGCCAGCAGCCGAAGGGCGGGCGATCAGCCCCAGCATTTT. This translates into CASSRRAGDQPQHF.

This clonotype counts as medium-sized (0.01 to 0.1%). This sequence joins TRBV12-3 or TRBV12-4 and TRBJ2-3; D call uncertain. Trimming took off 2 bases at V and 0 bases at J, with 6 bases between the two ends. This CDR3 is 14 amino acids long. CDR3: CASSLLSSTDTQYF. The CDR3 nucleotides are TGTGCCAGCAGTTTACTTTCTAGCACAGATACGCAGTATTTT.

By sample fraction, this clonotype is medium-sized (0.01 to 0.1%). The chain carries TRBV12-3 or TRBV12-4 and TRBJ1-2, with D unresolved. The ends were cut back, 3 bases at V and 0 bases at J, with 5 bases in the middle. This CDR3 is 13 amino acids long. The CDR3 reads CASSFYTNYGYTF. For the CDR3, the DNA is TGTGCCAGCAGTTTCTACACTAACTATGGCTACACCTTC.

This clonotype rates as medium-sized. The DNA for the CDR3 is TGTGCCACCAGAAGGACTAGCGGTTCGAACACCGGGGAGCTGTTTTTT. Encoded protein: CATRRTSGSNTGELFF. The chain has TRBV15 and TRBJ2-2, with 10 bases fitting TRBD2. CDR1 is LNHNV, CDR2 YYDKDF, per germline (reference sequence). This CDR3 is built from 16 residues. Trimming at V came to 6 bases and at J to 0 bases, leaving 4 bases not matched to a gene.

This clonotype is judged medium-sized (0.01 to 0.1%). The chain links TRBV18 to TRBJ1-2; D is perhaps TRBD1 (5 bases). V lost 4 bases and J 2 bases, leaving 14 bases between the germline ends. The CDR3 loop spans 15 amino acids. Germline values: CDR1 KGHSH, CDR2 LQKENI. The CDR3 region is CASSLLQGRNYGYTF. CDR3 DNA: TGTGCCAGCTCACTATTGCAGGGCCGGAACTATGGCTACACCTTC.

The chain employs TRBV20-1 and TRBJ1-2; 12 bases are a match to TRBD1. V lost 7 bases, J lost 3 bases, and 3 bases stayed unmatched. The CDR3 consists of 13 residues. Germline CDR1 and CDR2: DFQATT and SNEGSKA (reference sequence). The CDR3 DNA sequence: TGCAGTGGGGGACAGGGGGCCGACTATGGCTACACCTTC. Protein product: CSGGQGADYGYTF.

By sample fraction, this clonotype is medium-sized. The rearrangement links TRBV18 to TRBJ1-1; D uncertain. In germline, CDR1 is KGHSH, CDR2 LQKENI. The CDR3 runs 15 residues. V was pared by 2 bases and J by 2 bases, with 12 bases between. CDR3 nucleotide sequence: TGTGCCAGCTCACCAAGCGGAGGGAGTAACACTGAAGCTTTCTTT. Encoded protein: CASSPSGGSNTEAFF.

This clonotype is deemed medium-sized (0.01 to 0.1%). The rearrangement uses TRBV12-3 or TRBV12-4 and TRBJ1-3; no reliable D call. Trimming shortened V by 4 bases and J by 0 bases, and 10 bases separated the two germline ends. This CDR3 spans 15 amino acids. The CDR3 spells CASSWRRFSGNTIYF. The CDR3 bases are TGTGCCAGCAGTTGGCGACGGTTCTCTGGAAACACCATATATTTT.

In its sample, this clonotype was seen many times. CDR3 DNA: TGTGCCAGTAGCCGGACAGCCCAGCCCCAGCATTTT. Its translation is CASSRTAQPQHF. The chain carries TRBV19 and TRBJ1-5; tentative D call: TRBD1 (6 bases). The V gene's germline CDR1 is LNHDA and CDR2 SQIVND (reference sequence). The CDR3 is 12 residues long. The V end was cut by 6 bases, the J end by 7 bases, with 10 bases between.

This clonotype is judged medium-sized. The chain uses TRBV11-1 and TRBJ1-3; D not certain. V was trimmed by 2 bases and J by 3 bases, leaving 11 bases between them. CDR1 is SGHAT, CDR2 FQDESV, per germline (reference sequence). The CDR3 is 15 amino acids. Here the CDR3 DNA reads TGTGCCAGCAGCTTATTTGACGGGTTTGGAAACACCATATATTTT. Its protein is CASSLFDGFGNTIYF. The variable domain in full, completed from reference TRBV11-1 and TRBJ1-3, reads EAEVAQSPRYKITEKSQAVAFWCDPISGHATLYWYRQILGQGPELLVQFQDESVVDDSQLPKDRFSAERLKGVDSTLKIQPAELGDSAMYLCASSLFDGFGNTIYFGEGSWLTVV.

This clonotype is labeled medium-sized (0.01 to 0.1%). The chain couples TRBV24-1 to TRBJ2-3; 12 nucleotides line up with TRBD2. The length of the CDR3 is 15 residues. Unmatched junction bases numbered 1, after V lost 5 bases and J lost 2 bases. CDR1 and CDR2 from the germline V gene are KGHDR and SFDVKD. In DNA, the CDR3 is TGTGCCACCAGTGGACTAGCGGGAGTCACAGATACGCAGTATTTT. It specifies CATSGLAGVTDTQYF.

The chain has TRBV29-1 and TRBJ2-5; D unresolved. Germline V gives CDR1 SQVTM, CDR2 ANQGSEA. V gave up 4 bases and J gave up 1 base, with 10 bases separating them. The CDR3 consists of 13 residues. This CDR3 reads CSVAGTLQETQYF. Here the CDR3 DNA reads TGCAGCGTTGCGGGCACCCTCCAAGAGACCCAGTACTTC.

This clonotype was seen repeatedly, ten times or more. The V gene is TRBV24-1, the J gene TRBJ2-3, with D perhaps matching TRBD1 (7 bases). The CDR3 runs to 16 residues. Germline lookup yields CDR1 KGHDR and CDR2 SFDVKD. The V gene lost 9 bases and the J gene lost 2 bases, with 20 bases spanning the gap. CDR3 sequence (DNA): TGTGCCACCGCTGCAGGGGGAGGACAGTCCACAGATACGCAGTATTTT. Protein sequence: CATAAGGGQSTDTQYF.

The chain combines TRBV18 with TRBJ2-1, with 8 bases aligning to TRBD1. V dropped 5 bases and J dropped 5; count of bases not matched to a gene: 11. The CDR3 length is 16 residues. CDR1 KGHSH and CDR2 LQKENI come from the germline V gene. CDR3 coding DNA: TGTGCCAGCTCAAATGACAGGGGCCGACTTGACAATGAGCAGTTCTTC. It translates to CASSNDRGRLDNEQFF.

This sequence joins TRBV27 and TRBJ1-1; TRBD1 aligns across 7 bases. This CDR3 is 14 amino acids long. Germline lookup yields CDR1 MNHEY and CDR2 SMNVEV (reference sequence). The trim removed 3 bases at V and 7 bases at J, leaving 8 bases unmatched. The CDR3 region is CASSLTGSGVEAFF. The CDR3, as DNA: TGTGCCAGCAGTTTGACAGGGTCTGGTGTTGAAGCTTTCTTT.

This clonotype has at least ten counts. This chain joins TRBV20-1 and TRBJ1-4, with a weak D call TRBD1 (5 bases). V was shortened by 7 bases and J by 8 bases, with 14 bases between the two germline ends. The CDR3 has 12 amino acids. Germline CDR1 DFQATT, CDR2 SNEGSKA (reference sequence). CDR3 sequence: CSGAGDQEKLFF. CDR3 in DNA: TGCAGTGGGGCGGGGGATCAGGAAAAACTGTTTTTT.